This T cell receptor (beta chain) was recovered during a study of T cell responses to AZD1222 COVID-19 vaccine. Study observations and caveats: Nearly half of unique spike-specific TCRs reportedly avoided B.1.351 and B.1.1.7 mutated regions. After the peak T cell response, and only then, were repertoires sampled.

As concerns this clone: Its antigen is as yet unknown.

This CDR3 has 13 amino acids. Losses at the gene ends were 4 bases for V and 9 bases for J; bases not matched to a gene: 4. The germline CDR1 and CDR2 sequences are SGHRS and YFSETQ. Profiled with immunoSEQ multiplex PCR; TCRdb holds only in-frame clones, not every one. Of about 120,000 clones listed, 70% to 90% are singletons. V is TRBV5-1 and J is TRBJ2-2; 9 positions agree with TRBD1. This sequence originates from an adult in good health. The specimen comprised peripheral blood, sampled on day 0 of MenACWY control vaccination. CDR3 residues: CASSAQGARELFF. The DNA for the CDR3 is TGCGCCAGCAGCGCACAGGGGGCGCGGGAGCTGTTTTTT.